This T cell receptor (beta chain) derives from a study of shared T cell receptors in the human thymus. TCRdb's table, derived via immunoSEQ multiplex PCR, lists solely in-frame clones and lacks some. The sample contains about 380,000 clones, 85% to 95% of which appear only once. V lost 2 bases, J lost 7 bases, and 30 bases lay in between. The germline gives CDR1 MDHEN, CDR2 SYDVKM. This CDR3 region has 19 residues. Sequenced input: thymocytes. The chain combines TRBV28 with TRBJ2-7; D is perhaps TRBD1 or TRBD2 (6 bases each). The clonotype was recovered from a human donor. CDR3 sequence: CASSLPPLWFEGGRLEQYF. DNA for the CDR3: TGTGCCAGCAGTTTACCCCCCTTATGGTTCGAAGGGGGGAGGTTGGAGCAGTACTTC.